These 20 T cell receptor beta chains share one sample of origin, sequenced in a study of control samples from healthy donors and cancer patients. The table came from immunoSEQ multiplex PCR; TCRdb's copy has only in-frame clones and leaves some out. The sample consists of 200,000 or so clones, over 80% of them appearing once. Sequencing was performed on blood. The receptors derive from a man between 25 and 39 years old in good health.

The chain combines TRBV19 with TRBJ1-2; no clear D. This CDR3 spans 12 amino acids. Trimming shortened V by 5 bases and J by 8 bases, and 12 bases separated the two germline ends. Germline CDR1 reads LNHDA; CDR2 reads SQIVND (reference sequence). The CDR3 loop is CASSLYLGGYTF. In nucleotides, the CDR3 is TGTGCCAGTAGTCTCTATCTTGGGGGCTACACCTTC.

This chain's CDR3 is CASSQGDPSYNEQFF. DNA for the CDR3: TGTGCCAGCAGCCAGGGGGACCCCTCCTACAATGAGCAGTTCTTC. J is TRBJ2-1 and V is TRBV5-4, with 7 bases aligning to TRBD1. The CDR3 has 15 amino acids. Trimming at V came to 4 bases and at J to 0 bases, leaving 4 bases not matched to a gene. Looked up from germline, CDR1 is SGHNT and CDR2 is YYREEE (reference sequence).

The chain joins TRBV6-1 to TRBJ1-5; D uncertain. Trimming left V 2 bases short and J 0 bases short, with 11 bases between. The CDR3 spans 16 residues. CDR1 is MNHNS and CDR2 is SASEGT in the germline V gene. This chain's CDR3 is CASSEIPRYSNQPQHF. The CDR3 DNA sequence: TGTGCCAGCAGTGAAATACCCAGATATAGCAATCAGCCCCAGCATTTT.

V and J are TRBV29-1 and TRBJ1-2; 8 bases line up with TRBD1. V gave up 8 bases and J gave up 2 bases; unmatched junction bases: 7. The CDR3 length is 13 residues. CDR1 is SQVTM, CDR2 ANQGSEA, per germline. This CDR3 reads CSSRGQDNYGYTF. CDR3 coding DNA: TGCAGCTCCCGGGGACAGGACAACTATGGCTACACCTTC.

This chain connects TRBV6-5 to TRBJ1-2; tentatively, D is TRBD1 (5 bases). Germline CDR1 MNHEY, CDR2 SVGAGI. V lost 4 bases to trimming and J lost 4 bases, with 16 bases between them. The CDR3 runs to 15 residues. CDR3 in DNA: TGTGCCAGCAGTTTGGGACGCTCCCACCCCTATGGCTACACCTTC. This codes for CASSLGRSHPYGYTF.

The rearrangement joins TRBV19 to TRBJ1-3; no clear D gene. Trimming took off 5 bases at V and 0 bases at J, with 14 bases between the two ends. The length of the CDR3 is 16 residues. In germline, CDR1 is LNHDA, CDR2 SQIVND (reference sequence). CDR3 region: CASSDQAVNSGNTIYF. The CDR3 DNA reads TGTGCCAGTAGTGACCAAGCGGTAAACTCTGGAAACACCATATATTTT.

The chain joins TRBV29-1 to TRBJ1-1; D is possibly TRBD1 (5 bases). This CDR3 comprises 14 residues. Germline V gene data show CDR1 as SQVTM and CDR2 as ANQGSEA. Trimming left V 6 bases short and J 5 bases short, with 19 bases between. The CDR3 DNA reads TGCAGCGTCGGTCTTGGGGAGGGGCGAACTGAAGCTTTCTTT. Its protein is CSVGLGEGRTEAFF.

This clone turned up a few times. The chain joins TRBV19 to TRBJ1-4, with D unclear. Trimming pared 6 bases from V and 8 bases from J, leaving 22 bases between. The germline CDR1 and CDR2 sequences are LNHDA and SQIVND (reference sequence). CDR3 size: 16 residues. CDR3 residues: CASRVVAEKTSEKLFF. The CDR3 nucleotides are TGTGCCAGTAGGGTCGTGGCAGAAAAAACAAGCGAAAAACTGTTTTTT.

The V call is TRBV2, the J call TRBJ1-2; D not resolved. Germline CDR1 reads SNHLY; CDR2 reads FYNNEI. V lost 4 bases and J 1 base, leaving 7 bases between the germline ends. This CDR3 is 13 amino acids long. For the CDR3, the DNA is TGTGCCAGCAGTGGAATGGGTAACTATGGCTACACCTTC. Protein sequence: CASSGMGNYGYTF.

The chain links TRBV19 to TRBJ2-7; D is perhaps TRBD1 (5 bases). Germline V gene data show CDR1 as LNHDA and CDR2 as SQIVND (reference sequence). The CDR3 extends over 14 amino acids. Trimming shortened V by 3 bases and J by 1 base, and 10 bases separated the two germline ends. CDR3 in DNA: TGTGCCAGTAGTATCTTCCCAGGGTCCTACGAGCAGTACTTC. Translating it yields CASSIFPGSYEQYF.

The genes are TRBV21-1 and TRBJ1-2; the tabulated D call, TRBD1, remains unverified against the DNA. TRBV21-1 is marked as a pseudogene. The CDR3 runs 15 residues. DNA of the CDR3: TGTGCCAGCAGCCCCCGTCACAGGGTTGACTATGGCTACACCTTC. Its translation is CASSPRHRVDYGYTF.

The genes are TRBV5-1 and TRBJ1-6, with a weak D call TRBD1 (5 bases). Trimming took off 4 bases at V and 7 bases at J, with 15 bases between the two ends. CDR1 SGHRS and CDR2 YFSETQ come from the germline V gene. This CDR3 has 15 amino acids. CDR3 amino acids: CASSPRGGENSPLHF. The DNA for the CDR3 is TGCGCCAGCAGCCCCCGGGGGGGGGAGAATTCACCCCTCCACTTT.

This chain uses TRBV25-1 with TRBJ1-4, with D tentatively TRBD1 (6 bases). V was clipped by 3 bases and J by 4 bases, with 12 bases between them. From germline, CDR1 is MGHDK and CDR2 SYGVNS. The CDR3 totals 15 residues. This CDR3 reads CASSDTGMGNEKLFF. Here the CDR3 DNA reads TGTGCCAGCAGTGACACAGGGATGGGTAATGAAAAACTGTTTTTT. Full variable domain (outside the CDR3, taken from reference TRBV25-1 and TRBJ1-4): EADIYQTPRYLVIGTGKKITLECSQTMGHDKMYWYQQDPGMELHLIHYSYGVNSTEKGDLSSESTVSRIRTEHFPLTLESARPSHTSQYLCASSDTGMGNEKLFFGSGTQLSVL.

The genes are TRBV27 and TRBJ1-6; D may be TRBD1 (5 bases). Germline values: CDR1 MNHEY, CDR2 SMNVEV (reference sequence). V was pared by 6 bases and J by 2 bases, with 11 bases between. The length of the CDR3 is 15 residues. CDR3 bases: TGTGCCAGCAGGAAAGGGGAAACCTATAATTCACCCCTCCACTTT. Translating it yields CASRKGETYNSPLHF.

The chain employs TRBV7-3 and TRBJ2-2; D remains ambiguous. Germline CDR1 is SGHTA and CDR2 is FQGTGA. CDR3 size: 16 residues. V dropped 6 bases and J dropped 0 bases, with 14 bases sitting between them. The CDR3 DNA sequence: TGTGCCAGCAGTTTTTCAGGCGCAGCGAACACCGGGGAGCTGTTTTTT. Protein: CASSFSGAANTGELFF.

This clone was seen once. The V call is TRBV10-1, the J call TRBJ2-1; tentative D call: TRBD2 (6 bases). V lost 9 bases and J 2 bases, leaving 11 bases between the germline ends. The CDR3 is 13 residues long. Germline CDR1 and CDR2: WNHNN and SYGVQD (reference sequence). Here the CDR3 reads CASSGDAYNEQFF. The CDR3 bases are TGCGCCAGTAGCGGCGATGCCTACAATGAGCAGTTCTTC.

This chain connects TRBV6-5 to TRBJ2-7; 8 positions agree with TRBD1. The CDR3 is 15 residues long. The trim removed 2 bases at V and 4 bases at J, leaving 7 bases unmatched. Looked up from germline, CDR1 is MNHEY and CDR2 is SVGAGI. CDR3 nucleotide sequence: TGTGCCAGCAGTTACGGACAGGGTAGAGAGTACGAGCAGTACTTC. Protein sequence: CASSYGQGREYEQYF.

This clone was observed a single time. V and J are TRBV2 and TRBJ2-5; D is undetermined. V gave up 4 bases and J gave up 4 bases, with 4 bases separating them. The germline CDR1 and CDR2 sequences are SNHLY and FYNNEI. The CDR3 contains 11 residues. The CDR3 DNA sequence: TGTGCCAGCAGTGTTGCAGAGACCCAGTACTTC. Encoded protein: CASSVAETQYF.

This chain joins TRBV5-1 and TRBJ2-7; D is possibly TRBD1 (6 bases). Per the germline V gene, CDR1 is SGHRS and CDR2 is YFSETQ. CDR3 size: 16 residues. The germline V and J ends were trimmed by 0 bases and 2 bases, with 15 bases remaining between them. The CDR3 DNA sequence: TGCGCCAGCAGCTTGGGTGGGACACTATTCACCTACGAGCAGTACTTC. Its translation: CASSLGGTLFTYEQYF.

The chain has TRBV21-1 and TRBJ1-4; TRBD1 is taken as the D call from the table, unchecked against the DNA. TRBV21-1 is given as a pseudogene. The CDR3 has 20 amino acids. The CDR3 loop is CASSPPAVGQEPQVKRELFF. Written as DNA, the CDR3 is TGTGCCAGCAGCCCCCCTGCCGTGGGACAGGAGCCGCAAGTCAAACGAGAACTGTTTTTT.